The clone carrying this T cell receptor (beta chain) came up a few times. The sample is drawn from a study of cytomegalovirus exposure and HLA in healthy donors. Trimming cost V 3 bases and J 10 bases, with 12 bases left between them. Germline V gives CDR1 MDHEN, CDR2 SYDVKM. CDR3 size: 12 residues. PCR employed 60 Vbeta and 13 Jbeta primers. This table comes from immunoSEQ multiplex PCR, and its TCRdb copy is limited to in-frame clones, with some not included. The sample holds about 130,000 clones; approximately 87% are singletons and the top ten take 4.5% to 6.5%. The sequence came from a woman aged 25 to 39 in good health and CMV-seronegative. Source material: PBMCs. The chain is built from TRBV28 and TRBJ1-1; D remains unclear. The chain's CDR3 is CASSLQRWAAFF. CDR3 nucleotide sequence: TGTGCCAGCAGTTTGCAAAGGTGGGCAGCTTTCTTT.